Listed here is a single TCR beta chain. At least ten counts were recorded for this clonotype. No antigen is known for it. It has no much larger one-base neighbor in the sample; base qualities were not kept. The treatment or condition tag for this specimen amounts to: live attenuated yellow fever vaccine strain. A standard Ficoll-Paque protocol was used to isolate PBMCs from peripheral blood. Dynabeads CD4 and CD8 positive selection kits were used to isolate the CD4 and CD8 T-cell fractions. RNA was extracted with TriZol from bulk PBMCs, CD4 and CD8 fractions, and dextramer-positive and dextramer-negative fractions. The data originate from a study of T cells after yellow fever vaccination (dated by TCRdb to between 2017 and 2020). Study-wide context: Libraries from fractions with low cell numbers were prepared with the SMART-Seq v4 Ultra Low Input RNA kit. Bulk TCR alpha and beta repertoires were sequenced longitudinally to track T-cell clones before and after primary and booster YFV17D yellow fever vaccination. Two healthy male donors made up the cohort, one aged 18 to 29 years and the other aged 30 to 39 years. Blood was drawn at multiple timepoints before and after primary and secondary immunization, with bulk PBMC replicates and cell subsets isolated. Study-wide conclusions, independent of this receptor: Because abundant contaminating clonotypes from the bulk population could be contained in FACS-sorted repertoires, computational filtering was required. Because the study included only a couple of donors, the extent to which the findings can be generalized is limited. After the booster, most of the clones that had expanded following primary vaccination were detected again (around 95% of CD4 and around 88% of CD8), which suggests that memory was broadly maintained. A small fraction of clonotypes appeared in both the CD4 and CD8 compartments, likely as a result of convergent recombination. The secondary T-cell response was found to be weaker but faster than the primary response, with a peak reached on day 5 rather than on day 15.

TCR cDNA was synthesized by 5'RACE template switching, through which a universal primer site and unique molecular identifiers were introduced. cDNA synthesis was primed from both the TCR alpha and TCR beta constant segments. Two PCR steps were used to amplify libraries, with sample barcodes and sequencing adapters being added in the second step. Sequencing of libraries was done on Illumina HiSeq 2500 (2x100 bp) or NovaSeq (2x150 bp). The study's processing was this. Demultiplexing of reads and collapsing into UMI consensus sequences were performed with MIGEC, and V(D)J alignment was carried out with MiXCR. Using edgeR on replicate PBMC samples, clonotypes were called vaccine-responding if FDR was below 0.01 and the log2 fold change was above 5 up to day 15. Each bulk clonotype received a CD4 or CD8 identity based on whether the sequenced CD4 or CD8 repertoire contained that clonotype at higher abundance. TCRdb cleaned the public reads at Q25 with fastp, built clones with MiXCR and kept in-frame beta chains. Each CDR3 protein appears once, grouped with its most common genes and DNA. The V and J calls follow TCRdb's processing rather than the paper's. This sample has about 230,000 distinct CDR3 sequences in its table, and roughly 6.3% of those were observed once. Clones ranked in the top ten supply approximately 0.99% of the sample.

The CDR3 runs 13 residues from the cysteine to the phenylalanine. The CDR3 DNA has 39 bases and is translated from base 1. Taken from the germline V gene, the CDR1 and CDR2 loops are KGHSH and LQKENI. V sheds 4 bases and J sheds 0 bases, leaving 7 bases between their ends. The starting material was CD4+ T cells sorted from PBMCs, obtained on the day of the yellow fever booster vaccination. In this chain, TRBV18 is recombined with TRBJ2-7; the D gene identity is not certain. The clonotype was recovered from a man aged 30 to 39 who received the YFV17D yellow fever vaccine. The bases are TGTGCCAGCTCACGGCTCAGCTCCTACGAGCAGTACTTC. This sequence encodes CASSRLSSYEQYF. Joined to the reference TRBV18 and TRBJ2-7 proteins, this CDR3 gives the full variable domain: NAGVMQNPRHLVRRRGQEARLRCSPMKGHSHVYWYRQLPEEGLKFMVYLQKENIIDESGMPKERFSAEFPKEGPSILRIQQVVRGDSAAYFCASSRLSSYEQYFGPGTRLTVT.